A selection of T cell receptor beta chains follows, all from one sample in a study of T cell clones after liver transplantation. These receptors are not linked to any known antigen. Assay: immunoSEQ multiplex PCR; the TCRdb copy retains only in-frame clones and omits some. The data hold under 5,000 clones, with about a quarter observed a single time. Specimen: CD4+ T cells from cultured PBMCs. The receptors stem from a human patient who received a liver transplant. A share of the T cells may be of graft donor origin. Each CDR3 is given with its conserved first and last residue. D genes are given only for firm matches. Some rows have no size entry. The others give once, few or many, or a class for an expanded clone.

J: TRBJ2-7
V: TRBV27
D: NA
size: NA
DNA: TGTGCCAGCAGCGTAGGATCTGGGGGCAAAGGTTCCGAGCAGTACTTC
CDR3: CASSVGSGGKGSEQYF

J: TRBJ2-7
V: TRBV12-5
D: NA
size: medium-sized
DNA: TGTGGAAGGCCAAGGCAGCTATCCTACGAGCAGTACTTC
CDR3: CGRPRQLSYEQYF

J: TRBJ1-1
V: TRBV28
D: NA
size: few
DNA: TGTGCCAGCAGCTCAACAGGGTTCACTGAAGCTTTCTTT
CDR3: CASSSTGFTEAFF

J: TRBJ2-4
V: TRBV2
D: NA
size: medium-sized
DNA: TGTGCCAGCAGTGGAGACAGAAACATTCAGTACTTC
CDR3: CASSGDRNIQYF

J: TRBJ1-2
V: TRBV29-1
D: NA
size: NA
DNA: TGCAGCGTTGATGGAGACCACTATGGCTACACCTTC
CDR3: CSVDGDHYGYTF

J: TRBJ1-5
V: TRBV4-3
D: NA
size: medium-sized
DNA: TGCGCCAGCAGCCCCGAGGCTATGGATCAGCCCCAGCATTTT
CDR3: CASSPEAMDQPQHF

J: TRBJ1-1
V: TRBV18
D: TRBD1
size: medium-sized
DNA: TGTGCCAGCTCACCGGGACAGAGCACTGAAGCTTTCTTT
CDR3: CASSPGQSTEAFF

J: TRBJ2-7
V: TRBV5-1
D: TRBD2
size: NA
DNA: TGCGCCAGCGGACCGGAACCTGGACTAGGACCCTACGAGCAGTACTTC
CDR3: CASGPEPGLGPYEQYF

J: TRBJ2-3
V: TRBV5-1
D: TRBD1
size: NA
DNA: TGCGCCAGCAGCCTGTCCCATCAGACAGGGAGCACAGATACGCAGTATTTT
CDR3: CASSLSHQTGSTDTQYF

J: TRBJ2-3
V: TRBV11-2
D: NA
size: few
DNA: TGTGCCAGCAGCTTAGTTTCAAGTGGCTCGGGAGCCACAGATACGCAGTATTTT
CDR3: CASSLVSSGSGATDTQYF

J: TRBJ2-3
V: TRBV6-5
D: TRBD2
size: NA
DNA: TGTGCCAGCAGTTATATCGGGGGGAGGGGAGATACGCAGTATTTT
CDR3: CASSYIGGRGDTQYF